This T cell receptor beta chain stems from a study of OX40 agonist ivuxolimab in advanced cancers. At the level of the study: Eligibility admitted prior anti-PD-1, anti-PD-L1 or anti-CTLA-4 therapy; roughly 40% had some.

Concerning this clone: Its specificity is unknown.

Libraries were prepared by immunoSEQ multiplex PCR; TCRdb keeps only in-frame clonotypes and omits some of them. The sample carries 49,000 or so clones, 65% to 90% recorded once. Findings of the study overall: The study did not work out the antigen specificity of the expanded peripheral T cells. CD8+ T cells were the subset that, on average, had more expanded clones than CD4+.

Enrollment shut out patients with autoimmune disease history or systemic immunosuppression. The material sequenced was CD4+ or CD8+ T cells sorted from blood, taken in a trial of the OX40 agonist ivuxolimab. This receptor was identified in an adult with an advanced solid tumor such as melanoma, head and neck, liver or kidney cancer.

CDR3 sequence reads: CASSLEGGYTF. The CDR3 nucleotides read TGTGCCAGCAGCTTGGAGGGTGGCTACACCTTC. V and J are TRBV5-4 and TRBJ1-2; D is ambiguous. V lost 0 bases, J lost 7 bases, and 4 bases lay in between. In germline, CDR1 is SGHNT, CDR2 YYREEE (reference sequence). CDR3 length: 11 residues.